This is a list of T cell receptor beta chains from one sample in a study of OX40 agonist ivuxolimab in advanced cancers. Clones were sequenced by immunoSEQ multiplex PCR, and TCRdb holds only the in-frame ones, with some missing. Among tens of thousands of clones, approximately 90% were seen once, and the ten largest hold 5% to 6.5%. Sequencing was performed on CD4+ or CD8+ T cells sorted from blood, taken in a trial of the OX40 agonist ivuxolimab. The origin of the receptors is an adult with an advanced solid tumor such as melanoma, head and neck, liver or kidney cancer. CDR3s include the opening cysteine and the closing phenylalanine or tryptophan. A D gene is named only where the DNA matches it firmly. Only some rows state a clone size, as once, few, many or a class for expanded clones.

>TRBV11-3|TRBD1|TRBJ1-1|few|13
TGTGCCAGCAGCCTCAGGGGGGAGACTGAAGCTTTCTTT
CASSLRGETEAFF
>TRBV23-1|.|TRBJ1-1|.|14
TGCGCCAGCAGCCCCGGGACGGTAAACACTGAAGCTTTCTTT
CASSPGTVNTEAFF
>TRBV7-2|.|TRBJ1-3|.|15
TGTGCCAGCAGCCTAACAGGTGTCTCTGGAAACACCATATATTTT
CASSLTGVSGNTIYF
>TRBV5-8|.|TRBJ1-1|.|14
TGTGCCAGCAGACCGACACGGATGAACACTGAAGCTTTCTTT
CASRPTRMNTEAFF
>TRBV14|.|TRBJ2-7|.|13
TGTGCCAGCAGCCCGGAGCGCACCTACGAGCAGTACTTC
CASSPERTYEQYF
>TRBV7-9|.|TRBJ1-1|few|14
TGTGCCAGCAGCCGGGACCTTATGGGCACTGAAGCTTTCTTT
CASSRDLMGTEAFF
>TRBV29-1|TRBD1|TRBJ1-4|.|15
TGCAGCGTTGAAGGGGCCGGGACAGGGAATGAAAAACTGTTTTTT
CSVEGAGTGNEKLFF
>TRBV27|TRBD1|TRBJ2-1|.|14
TGTGCCAGCATAGGGACAGATTCCTACAATGAGCAGTTCTTC
CASIGTDSYNEQFF
>TRBV19|TRBD1|TRBJ1-5|.|16
TGTGCCAGTAGTATAGTAGGAGGGGGCCGGGGTCAGCCCCAGCATTTT
CASSIVGGGRGQPQHF
>TRBV4-1|.|TRBJ2-1|.|14
TGCGCCAGCAGCCCGGGGTTGTACTACAATGAGCAGTTCTTC
CASSPGLYYNEQFF
>TRBV28|TRBD2|TRBJ2-7|.|14
TGTGCCAGCAGTCCAGCGGGAATCTCCTACGAGCAGTACTTC
CASSPAGISYEQYF
>TRBV7-8|.|TRBJ1-1|.|13
TGTGCCAGCAGCTTAATGGGGAACACTGAAGCTTTCTTT
CASSLMGNTEAFF
>TRBV11-3|TRBD2|TRBJ2-1|.|16
TGTGCCAGCAGCTATTCTAGCGGGAGTATTAAAAATGAGCAGTTCTTC
CASSYSSGSIKNEQFF
>TRBV28|.|TRBJ2-2|.|17
TGTGCCAGCAGACCCCTGTCGGAGAGTCCTAACACCGGGGAGCTGTTTTTT
CASRPLSESPNTGELFF
>TRBV4-3|.|TRBJ2-7|.|14
TGCGCCAGCAGCCTGCAGATAACTTCCTACGAGCAGTACTTC
CASSLQITSYEQYF
>TRBV7-9|.|TRBJ2-2|.|11
TGTGCCAGCAGCCTCACGGGGGAGCTGTTTTTT
CASSLTGELFF
>TRBV7-9|TRBD2|TRBJ2-3|.|15
TGTGCCAGCAGCCCGACTAGCGGGAGTGACGATACGCAGTATTTT
CASSPTSGSDDTQYF
>TRBV28|TRBD1|TRBJ2-7|.|15
TGTGCCAGCAGGAAAAGACAGGGTTCGTCCTACGAGCAGTACTTC
CASRKRQGSSYEQYF
>TRBV5-5|TRBD1|TRBJ1-2|once|15
TGTGCCAGCAGCCAGACCCTCACAGGGGAAAATGGCTACACCTTC
CASSQTLTGENGYTF
>TRBV27|.|TRBJ2-1|.|14
TGTGCCAGCAGTAACCGAGGCTCCTACAATGAGCAGTTCTTC
CASSNRGSYNEQFF
>TRBV6-5|.|TRBJ2-3|.|14
TGTGCCAGCAGTTACGTCGGGGGCGCAGATACGCAGTATTTT
CASSYVGGADTQYF
>TRBV6-6|.|TRBJ1-2|.|16
TGTGCCAGCAGTTACTCGAGTAATGCCAGGAACTATGGCTACACCTTC
CASSYSSNARNYGYTF
>TRBV9|.|TRBJ1-5|once|15
TGTGCCAGCAGCGTAGGAGGGACTAGCAATCAGCCCCAGCATTTT
CASSVGGTSNQPQHF
>TRBV14|.|TRBJ2-5|.|15
TGTGCCAGCAGCCGAGGGGTACTGTACCAAGAGACCCAGTACTTC
CASSRGVLYQETQYF
>TRBV6-4|TRBD2|TRBJ2-3|.|16
TGTGCCAGCAGTGCGTTGGCGGGGGGACGCACAGATACGCAGTATTTT
CASSALAGGRTDTQYF
>TRBV28|.|TRBJ2-2|few|14
TGTGCCAGCAGTGATACATGGAACACCGGGGAGCTGTTTTTT
CASSDTWNTGELFF
>TRBV30|TRBD1|TRBJ2-5|.|13
TGTGCCTGGAGTGTTTCCGGGACAGGGGCCCAGTACTTC
CAWSVSGTGAQYF
>TRBV27|TRBD1|TRBJ2-5|.|16
TGTGCCAGCAGCCGGAGGGACAGGGGGGCGATAGAGACCCAGTACTTC
CASSRRDRGAIETQYF
>TRBV9|.|TRBJ1-4|few|11
TGTGCCAGCGGGGAGGGCGAAAAACTGTTTTTT
CASGEGEKLFF
>TRBV29-1|.|TRBJ2-1|.|15
TGCAGCGGCGCCGACGGGGGGAGGGGGAACAATGAGCAGTTCTTC
CSGADGGRGNNEQFF
>TRBV30|.|TRBJ1-5|.|15
TGTGCCTGGAGTTACGGACATGTTAGCAATCAGCCCCAGCATTTT
CAWSYGHVSNQPQHF
>TRBV6-5|TRBD1|TRBJ2-1|.|12
TGTGCCAGCAGGGGACAGTACAATGAGCAGTTCTTC
CASRGQYNEQFF
>TRBV7-6|TRBD2|TRBJ2-1|.|17
TGTGCCAGCAGCTTAGTGAGGACTAGTCCGACTTGGGGGGAGCAGTTCTTC
CASSLVRTSPTWGEQFF
>TRBV19|TRBD1|TRBJ2-3|.|13
TGTGCCAGTAGTACCCGATCAGGGGGTACGCAGTATTTT
CASSTRSGGTQYF
>TRBV30|.|TRBJ2-1|.|15
TGTGCTGTCATACCAGTCCAGAATCCCTACAATGAGCAGTTCTTC
CAVIPVQNPYNEQFF
>TRBV4-1|.|TRBJ1-1|.|15
TGCGCCAGCAGCCAAGAAGAACGGGCGGGCACTGAAGCTTTCTTT
CASSQEERAGTEAFF
>TRBV7-9|TRBD2|TRBJ2-5|medium-sized|18
TGTGCCAGCAGCTTAGTATTGGCACTAGCGGGGGACCAAGAGACCCAGTACTTC
CASSLVLALAGDQETQYF
>TRBV5-4|TRBD2|TRBJ2-7|.|16
TGTGCCAGCAGCTGGGCCTCCGGGACTAGCGGCTACGAGCAGTACTTC
CASSWASGTSGYEQYF
>TRBV5-7|.|TRBJ2-7|.|11
TGTGCCAGCAGCCCGGGATCCGAGCAGTACTTC
CASSPGSEQYF
>TRBV4-1|TRBD1|TRBJ2-1|.|15
TGCGCCAGCAGCCAAGGACAGGGAGATTACAATGAGCAGTTCTTC
CASSQGQGDYNEQFF
>TRBV14|.|TRBJ2-4|once|11
TGTGCCAGCAGCCAAGGCTCCATTCAGTACTTC
CASSQGSIQYF